This TCR beta chain comes out of a study of blood T cell repertoires in COVID-19. Study at large: Samples taken during acute and convalescent COVID-19 were collected in the United States, Italy and Spain. In each case, the material was cDNA or gDNA derived from T cells, B-cell-depleted T cells, or PBMCs.

Authors' data handling: It was from reference gene primer amplification that nucleated cell counts were estimated. Sequencing used immunoSEQ multiplex PCR; TCRdb keeps in-frame clones, though not all of them. Clonal size and the V and J genes are those of that table, whereas D and trimming came from the DNA. The sample lists roughly 150,000 clones, approximately 90% occurring once. CDR3 length: 14 amino acids. The V gene's germline CDR1 is SQVTM and CDR2 ANQGSEA. Losses at the gene ends were 5 bases for V and 3 bases for J; bases not matched to a gene: 6. V is TRBV29-1 and J is TRBJ2-3; 9 nucleotides match TRBD2. The receptor's source is a human donor in a cohort sampled during active COVID-19. Specimen: peripheral blood. CDR3 amino acids: CSVRGLAVTDTQYF. The CDR3 DNA reads as TGCAGCGTTCGGGGACTAGCAGTGACAGATACGCAGTATTTT.